The source of this T cell receptor (beta chain) is a study of T-cell reconstitution after alpha-beta-depleted transplantation in children. Researchers prepared the TCRbeta library using unique molecular identifiers, the study reports. TCRdb passed the PCR reads through MiXCR, listing each CDR3 protein once. The profile shows hundreds of thousands of distinct CDR3 sequences, about 30% of them singletons. V was shortened by 4 bases and J by 4 bases, with 8 bases between the two germline ends. The CDR3 contains 13 residues. CDR1 and CDR2 from the germline V gene are LGHNA and YNFKEQ. The gene calls are TRBV4-2 and TRBJ1-3; no reliable D call. The sequencing here drew on PBMCs from the stem cell graft donor, taken from the stem cell graft. The origin of this receptor is a human donor who donated a stem cell graft to a child with aplastic anemia. The CDR3 bases are TGTGCCAGCAGCCTCCGGGTCGGAAACACCATATATTTT. The encoded protein is CASSLRVGNTIYF.